This T cell receptor (beta chain) originates from a study of blood T cell repertoires in COVID-19. Study overall: The origin of the acute and convalescent COVID-19 samples was the United States, Italy and Spain. Nucleic acid was either cDNA or gDNA, and it came from T cells, B-cell-depleted T cells, or PBMCs.

Sequenced by immunoSEQ multiplex PCR; TCRdb stores in-frame clones only, minus some. The repertoire holds about 200,000 clones, roughly 85% seen once, with around 9.9% in the top ten. CDR1 is SGHTA and CDR2 is FQGNSA in the germline V gene. V shed 5 bases, J shed 4 bases, and the junction held 6 bases outside the gene matches. The CDR3 extends over 14 amino acids. The rearrangement joins TRBV7-2 to TRBJ2-5; 8 bases agree with TRBD2. Sequences were obtained from peripheral blood. The clonotype comes from a human donor with active or convalescent COVID-19. The donor label of this sample is uncertain. CDR3 bases: TGTGCCAGCAGCCTTCCCGGACTAGCAGAGACCCAGTACTTC. It specifies CASSLPGLAETQYF. The full variable domain, completed using reference TRBV7-2 and TRBJ2-5, is GAGVSQSPSNKVTEKGKDVELRCDPISGHTALYWYRQSLGQGLEFLIYFQGNSAPDKSGLPSDRFSAERTGGSVSTLTIQRTQQEDSAVYLCASSLPGLAETQYFGPGTRLLVL.